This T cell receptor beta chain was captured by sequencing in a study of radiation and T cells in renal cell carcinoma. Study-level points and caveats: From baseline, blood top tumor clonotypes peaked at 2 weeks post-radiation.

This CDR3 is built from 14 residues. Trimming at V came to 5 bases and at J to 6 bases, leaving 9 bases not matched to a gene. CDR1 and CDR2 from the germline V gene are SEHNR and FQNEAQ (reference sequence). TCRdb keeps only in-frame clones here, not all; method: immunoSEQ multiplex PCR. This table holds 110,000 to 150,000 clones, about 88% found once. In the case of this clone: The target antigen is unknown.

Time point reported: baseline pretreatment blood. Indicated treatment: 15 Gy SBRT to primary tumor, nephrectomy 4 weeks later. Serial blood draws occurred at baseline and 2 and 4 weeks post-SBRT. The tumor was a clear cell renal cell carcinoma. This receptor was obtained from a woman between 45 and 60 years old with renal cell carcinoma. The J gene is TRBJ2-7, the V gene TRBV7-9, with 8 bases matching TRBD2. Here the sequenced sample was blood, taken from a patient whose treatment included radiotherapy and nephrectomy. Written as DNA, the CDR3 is TGTGCCAGCAGCGGTGGGACTAGAAGTAGCGAGCAGTACTTC. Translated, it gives CASSGGTRSSEQYF.